The 27 T cell receptor beta chains below come from one sample, sequenced in a study of blood T cell repertoires in COVID-19. Measured with immunoSEQ multiplex PCR; TCRdb has only the in-frame clones, and not every one. The sample yields roughly 190,000 clones, around 80% seen once. Sequencing used peripheral blood. These receptors were obtained from a woman between 70 and 85 years old with COVID-19, enrolled during active disease.

V is TRBV28 and J is TRBJ1-5; 8 nucleotides line up with TRBD1. Germline CDR1 is MDHEN and CDR2 is SYDVKM. Trimming at V came to 3 bases and at J to 2 bases, leaving 9 bases not matched to a gene. The length of the CDR3 is 17 residues. The CDR3 nucleotides read TGTGCCAGCAGTTTCGACTATCCGGGACAGGGCAATCAGCCCCAGCATTTT. Its translation: CASSFDYPGQGNQPQHF.

The chain combines TRBV6-5 with TRBJ2-2; 7 nucleotides match TRBD1. Unmatched junction bases numbered 5, after V lost 5 bases and J lost 5 bases. Germline V gene data show CDR1 as MNHEY and CDR2 as SVGAGI. This CDR3 has 14 amino acids. DNA for the CDR3: TGTGCCAGCAGTCTACAACAGGGGACCGGGGAGCTGTTTTTT. The encoded protein is CASSLQQGTGELFF.

The gene calls are TRBV5-4 and TRBJ1-4; the match to TRBD1 covers 7 bases. Trimming took 3 bases from V and 5 from J; bases not matched to a gene: 10. CDR1 and CDR2 (germline): SGHNT, YYREEE (reference sequence). The CDR3 loop spans 16 amino acids. The CDR3 nucleotides read TGTGCCAGCAGCTCCCTAGGAGGGGGCGCGAATGAAAAACTGTTTTTT. It specifies CASSSLGGGANEKLFF.

This clone showed up just once. This chain uses TRBV27 with TRBJ1-6; possibly TRBD1 for D (6 bases). V was shortened by 3 bases and J by 6 bases, with 9 bases between the two germline ends. The CDR3 covers 14 residues. Germline V gene lookup returns CDR1 MNHEY and CDR2 SMNVEV (reference sequence). CDR3 nucleotides: TGTGCCAGCAGTTTTGACAGGCCTAATTCACCCCTCCACTTT. Translated: CASSFDRPNSPLHF.

The chain couples TRBV18 to TRBJ2-5; unclear D gene. CDR1 is KGHSH, CDR2 LQKENI, per germline. There are 13 residues in the CDR3. The V end was cut by 6 bases, the J end by 2 bases, with 10 bases between. This CDR3 is CASSPTPQETQYF. The DNA for the CDR3 is TGTGCCAGCTCCCCAACTCCTCAAGAGACCCAGTACTTC.

The V and J genes are TRBV7-9 and TRBJ1-2; 7 nucleotides line up with TRBD1. The CDR3 spans 13 residues. J gave up 8 bases and V 5 bases, and 8 bases lay outside the gene matches. Germline lookup yields CDR1 SEHNR and CDR2 FQNEAQ (reference sequence). The CDR3 here is CASSHARGTGYTF. The CDR3 bases are TGTGCCAGCAGCCACGCCAGGGGGACCGGCTACACCTTC.

The genes are TRBV5-1 and TRBJ2-5; D is possibly TRBD2 (5 bases). This CDR3 has 13 amino acids. CDR1 and CDR2 from the germline V gene are SGHRS and YFSETQ. Trimming cost V 5 bases and J 0 bases, with 8 bases left between them. The CDR3 nucleotides are TGCGCCAGCAGGTTCGGGAACCAAGAGACCCAGTACTTC. Protein: CASRFGNQETQYF.

The chain employs TRBV19 and TRBJ2-2, with 8 bases that match TRBD2. Germline CDR1 and CDR2: LNHDA and SQIVND (reference sequence). V was pared by 9 bases and J by 4 bases, with 13 bases of the junction left unmatched. This CDR3 has 16 amino acids. CDR3 coding DNA: TGTGCCAGCCAAATCTCCGGGACTAGGGGCACCGGGGAGCTGTTTTTT. It codes for CASQISGTRGTGELFF. Looking up the rest from reference TRBV19 and TRBJ2-2 gives the full variable domain: DGGITQSPKYLFRKEGQNVTLSCEQNLNHDAMYWYRQDPGQGLRLIYYSQIVNDFQKGDIAEGYSVSREKKESFPLTVTSAQKNPTAFYLCASQISGTRGTGELFFGEGSRLTVL.

The chain uses TRBV4-1 and TRBJ1-4; possible D gene TRBD1, 5 bases. The CDR3 covers 16 residues. V was cut by 1 base and J by 3 bases, with 12 bases left in between. Germline CDR1 is MGHRA and CDR2 is YSYEKL. The CDR3 here is CASSQAGRGANEKLFF. CDR3 nucleotide sequence: TGCGCCAGCAGCCAAGCAGGGCGGGGAGCTAATGAAAAACTGTTTTTT.

This rearrangement joins TRBV30 to TRBJ1-5, with D possibly being TRBD1 (5 bases). The CDR3 consists of 15 residues. Trimming pared 0 bases from V and 6 bases from J, leaving 15 bases between. Germline V gives CDR1 GTSNPN, CDR2 SVGIG (reference sequence). CDR3 coding DNA: TGTGCCTGGAGTGTCGGACAAACAAGGGGTCAGCCCCAGCATTTT. Amino acid sequence: CAWSVGQTRGQPQHF.

The CDR3 reads CASMNPVGQYF. The CDR3 coding sequence is TGTGCCAGCATGAACCCGGTCGGGCAGTACTTC. This chain connects TRBV2 to TRBJ2-7; no reliable D call. This CDR3 spans 11 amino acids. The germline V gene encodes CDR1 SNHLY and CDR2 FYNNEI. Deletions cut 7 bases from V and 9 bases from J, with 13 bases between.

This rearrangement joins TRBV6-5 to TRBJ1-3; 7 positions agree with TRBD1. CDR1 and CDR2 (germline): MNHEY, SVGAGI. The V segment lost 6 bases and the J segment 6 bases; nucleotides outside the gene matches: 5. CDR3 length: 13 amino acids. The CDR3: CASSITGENTIYF. CDR3 DNA sequence: TGTGCCAGCAGCATTACAGGGGAAAACACCATATATTTT.

This chain uses TRBV2 with TRBJ1-5, with D perhaps matching TRBD1 (6 bases). The V gene lost 7 bases and the J gene lost 5 bases, with 15 bases spanning the gap. Germline V CDR1 and CDR2: SNHLY, FYNNEI. The CDR3 runs to 14 residues. The CDR3 loop reads CASKVIGGDQPQHF. The CDR3 nucleotides are TGTGCCAGCAAGGTCATAGGGGGTGATCAGCCCCAGCATTTT.

This clone has just a few counts. The chain carries TRBV30 and TRBJ2-3, with a weak D call TRBD1 (6 bases). In germline, CDR1 is GTSNPN, CDR2 SVGIG (reference sequence). Trimming left V 3 bases short and J 4 bases short, with 14 bases between. The CDR3 length is 14 residues. The CDR3 reads CAWRQAGAADTQYF. Here the CDR3 DNA reads TGTGCCTGGAGACAGGCAGGGGCGGCAGATACGCAGTATTTT.

This clone was seen more than once but under ten times. The chain couples TRBV5-1 to TRBJ1-6; TRBD1 matches 9 bases. The length of the CDR3 is 14 residues. Germline V lookup: CDR1 SGHRS, CDR2 YFSETQ. After removal of 4 bases from V and 10 bases from J, the junction contained 6 bases not matched to a gene. The CDR3 bases are TGCGCCAGCAGCATAGGACAGGGGAGCTCACCCCTCCACTTT. Encoded protein: CASSIGQGSSPLHF.

This clone appeared once. The chain joins TRBV30 to TRBJ1-2; 9 bases line up with TRBD1. Germline V gives CDR1 GTSNPN, CDR2 SVGIG (reference sequence). The CDR3 covers 14 residues. Trimming took 3 bases from V and 5 from J; bases not matched to a gene: 7. DNA of the CDR3: TGTGCCTGGAGCCCGATCGGACAGGGGTATGGCTACACCTTC. Amino acids: CAWSPIGQGYGYTF.

The rearrangement links TRBV30 to TRBJ1-1; maybe TRBD1 (5 bases). This CDR3 is built from 14 residues. Germline V CDR1 and CDR2: GTSNPN, SVGIG (reference sequence). Trimming took off 5 bases at V and 6 bases at J, with 19 bases between the two ends. The CDR3 reads CAWASGRGRAEAFF. In DNA, the CDR3 is TGTGCCTGGGCGTCGGGGAGGGGAAGGGCTGAAGCTTTCTTT.

The CDR3 coding sequence is TGCGCCAGCAGCACGGGACAGGGCTCACCCCTCCACTTT. It specifies CASSTGQGSPLHF. The J gene is TRBJ1-6, the V gene TRBV5-1; 9 nucleotides line up with TRBD1. CDR3 length: 13 amino acids. Germline CDR1 is SGHRS and CDR2 is YFSETQ. V lost 4 bases, J lost 10 bases, and 3 bases stayed unmatched.

This clone was seen just once. The rearrangement links TRBV5-4 to TRBJ2-7; D may be TRBD2 (5 bases). The V and J ends lost 1 base and 6 bases respectively, with 20 bases between them. This CDR3 is built from 16 residues. In germline, CDR1 is SGHNT, CDR2 YYREEE (reference sequence). The CDR3 reads CASSLPTTAGLVEQYF. The DNA for the CDR3 is TGTGCCAGCAGCTTGCCAACCACGGCAGGACTGGTCGAGCAGTACTTC.

The count of this clone is one. The chain employs TRBV30 and TRBJ2-5, with TRBD2 identical over 11 bases. V lost 5 bases and J lost 4; bases outside the gene matches: 6. The CDR3 covers 14 residues. In germline, CDR1 is GTSNPN, CDR2 SVGIG (reference sequence). The CDR3 DNA is TGTGCCTGGTATAGACTAGCGGGACCAGAGACCCAGTACTTC. Protein product: CAWYRLAGPETQYF.

The chain couples TRBV28 to TRBJ1-5; 8 bases map to TRBD1. CDR1 MDHEN and CDR2 SYDVKM come from the germline V gene. With 3 bases clipped from V and 6 bases from J, the junction kept 19 bases outside the gene matches. The length of the CDR3 is 19 residues. The CDR3 loop is CASSFYGTGLGSTSQPQHF. In DNA, the CDR3 is TGTGCCAGCAGTTTTTACGGGACAGGTCTAGGATCCACAAGTCAGCCCCAGCATTTT.

This clone came up a few times. The rearrangement links TRBV7-7 to TRBJ2-3; a weak D match, TRBD2 (5 bases). V lost 0 bases and J 0 bases, leaving 7 bases between the germline ends. The CDR3 is 15 residues long. The germline V gene encodes CDR1 SSHAT and CDR2 FNYEAQ (reference sequence). CDR3 region: CASSLADSSTDTQYF. CDR3 DNA: TGTGCCAGCAGCTTAGCGGACTCTAGCACAGATACGCAGTATTTT.

The genes are TRBV7-8 and TRBJ2-7, with unresolved D. Trimming pared 5 bases from V and 0 bases from J, leaving 5 bases between. From germline, CDR1 is SGHVS and CDR2 FQNEAQ. The CDR3 runs to 12 residues. CDR3 sequence (DNA): TGTGCCAGCAGCCAGAGCTCCTACGAGCAGTACTTC. Amino acids: CASSQSSYEQYF.

The chain combines TRBV6-5 with TRBJ2-7; 10 nucleotides match TRBD2. This CDR3 is built from 14 residues. CDR1 and CDR2 from the germline V gene are MNHEY and SVGAGI. The trim removed 6 bases at V and 4 bases at J, leaving 6 bases unmatched. This chain's CDR3 is CASRDSGRSYEQYF. The CDR3, as DNA: TGTGCCAGCAGAGATAGCGGGAGGTCATACGAGCAGTACTTC.

The chain employs TRBV30 and TRBJ1-5; D is possibly TRBD1 (5 bases). The germline V gene encodes CDR1 GTSNPN and CDR2 SVGIG (reference sequence). V dropped 3 bases and J dropped 6 bases, with 12 bases sitting between them. The CDR3 contains 13 residues. The CDR3 DNA is TGTGCCTGGAGGGAGGGGTACGGTCAGCCCCAGCATTTT. Translated, it gives CAWREGYGQPQHF.

This rearrangement joins TRBV7-2 to TRBJ1-1; tentative D call: TRBD1 (6 bases). The CDR3 covers 12 residues. With 11 bases removed from V and 4 bases from J, the gap between germline ends came to 14 bases. The germline V gene has CDR1 SGHTA and CDR2 FQGNSA. CDR3 sequence reads: CASQGLVTEAFF. CDR3 sequence (DNA): TGTGCCTCACAGGGTCTAGTCACTGAAGCTTTCTTT.

V and J are TRBV28 and TRBJ1-1, with D possibly being TRBD1 (6 bases). The V end was cut by 11 bases, the J end by 3 bases, with 10 bases between. The CDR3 is 11 residues long. Germline CDR1 reads MDHEN; CDR2 reads SYDVKM. In nucleotides, the CDR3 is TGTGCCGGATCAGGGGACACTGAAGCTTTCTTT. Translating it yields CAGSGDTEAFF.